This TCR beta chain originates from a study of shared clonotypes between healthy human individuals. Data came from immunoSEQ multiplex PCR; TCRdb stores just in-frame clones and leaves some out. In the table there are 950,000 to 1,300,000 clones, approximately 76% of which are singletons. This clone was seen ten or more times. The germline gives CDR1 SGHKS, CDR2 YYEKEE (reference sequence). The V end was cut by 1 base, the J end by 0 bases, with 9 bases between. The CDR3 runs 15 residues. The material sequenced was memory CD4+ T cells sorted from blood. The subset denotes: CD45RA-negative fraction. The chain recombines TRBV5-5 with TRBJ2-3; D ambiguous. This TCR came from a man younger than 35 in good health. CDR3 nucleotide sequence: TGTGCCAGCAGCTTGTCGATGGGTAGCACAGATACGCAGTATTTT. Amino acid sequence: CASSLSMGSTDTQYF. The full variable domain, completed using reference TRBV5-5 and TRBJ2-3, is DAGVTQSPTHLIKTRGQQVTLRCSPISGHKSVSWYQQVLGQGPQFIFQYYEKEERGRGNFPDRFSARQFPNYSSELNVNALLLGDSALYLCASSLSMGSTDTQYFGPGTRLTVL.